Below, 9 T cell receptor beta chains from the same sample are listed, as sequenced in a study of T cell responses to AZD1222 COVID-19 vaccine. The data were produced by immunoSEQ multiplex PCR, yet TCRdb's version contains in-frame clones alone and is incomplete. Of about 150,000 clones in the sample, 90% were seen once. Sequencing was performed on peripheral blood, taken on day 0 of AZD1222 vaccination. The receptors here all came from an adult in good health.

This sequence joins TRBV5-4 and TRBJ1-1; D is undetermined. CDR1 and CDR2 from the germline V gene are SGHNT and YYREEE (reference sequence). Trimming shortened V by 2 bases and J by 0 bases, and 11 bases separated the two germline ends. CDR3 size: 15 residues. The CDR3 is CASSFLWPLNTEAFF. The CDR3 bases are TGTGCCAGCAGCTTTTTGTGGCCTTTGAACACTGAAGCTTTCTTT. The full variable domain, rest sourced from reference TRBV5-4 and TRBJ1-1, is ETGVTQSPTHLIKTRGQQVTLRCSSQSGHNTVSWYQQALGQGPQFIFQYYREEENGRGNFPPRFSGLQFPNYSSELNVNALELDDSALYLCASSFLWPLNTEAFFGQGTRLTVV.

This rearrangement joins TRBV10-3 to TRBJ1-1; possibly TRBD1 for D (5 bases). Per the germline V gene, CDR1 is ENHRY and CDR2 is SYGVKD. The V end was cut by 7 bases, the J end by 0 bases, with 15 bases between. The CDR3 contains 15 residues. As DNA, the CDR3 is TGTGCCATCAAGGCAGGGAGCGGGATGAACACTGAAGCTTTCTTT. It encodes CAIKAGSGMNTEAFF.

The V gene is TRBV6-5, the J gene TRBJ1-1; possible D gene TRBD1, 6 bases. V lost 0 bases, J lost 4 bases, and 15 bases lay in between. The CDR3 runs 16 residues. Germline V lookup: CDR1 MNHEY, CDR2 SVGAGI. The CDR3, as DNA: TGTGCCAGCAGTTACTCGGTGGGGCAGGGGTTCACTGAAGCTTTCTTT. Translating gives CASSYSVGQGFTEAFF.

The CDR3 reads CASTTTGHGYTF. The DNA for the CDR3 is TGTGCCAGCACCACCACAGGGCATGGCTACACCTTC. This chain joins TRBV3-1 (or the pseudogene TRBV3-2) and TRBJ1-2; a possible D gene is TRBD1 (6 bases). The CDR3 length is 12 residues. The germline V and J ends were trimmed by 7 bases and 6 bases, with 12 bases remaining between them. Germline assignment: CDR1 LGHDT and CDR2 YNNKEL (reference sequence).

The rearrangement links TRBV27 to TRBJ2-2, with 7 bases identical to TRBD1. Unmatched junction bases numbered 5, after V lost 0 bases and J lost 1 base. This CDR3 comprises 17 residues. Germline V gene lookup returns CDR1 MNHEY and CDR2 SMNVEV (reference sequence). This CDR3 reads CASSLSTWTGNTGELFF. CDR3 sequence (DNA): TGTGCCAGCAGTTTATCGACCTGGACAGGGAACACCGGGGAGCTGTTTTTT.

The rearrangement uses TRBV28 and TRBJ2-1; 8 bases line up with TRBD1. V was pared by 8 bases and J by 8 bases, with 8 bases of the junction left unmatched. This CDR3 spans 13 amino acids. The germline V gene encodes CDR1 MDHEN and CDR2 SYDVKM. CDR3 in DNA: TGTGCCAGCTTTCCAGGGGGCACGTATGAGCAGTTCTTC. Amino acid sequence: CASFPGGTYEQFF. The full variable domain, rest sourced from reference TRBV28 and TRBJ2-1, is DVKVTQSSRYLVKRTGEKVFLECVQDMDHENMFWYRQDPGLGLRLIYFSYDVKMKEKGDIPEGYSVSREKKERFSLILESASTNQTSMYLCASFPGGTYEQFFGPGTRLTVL.

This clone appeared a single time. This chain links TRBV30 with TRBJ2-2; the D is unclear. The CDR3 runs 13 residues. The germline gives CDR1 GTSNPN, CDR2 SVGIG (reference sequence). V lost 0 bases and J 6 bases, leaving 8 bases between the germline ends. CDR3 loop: CAWSVSVSGELFF. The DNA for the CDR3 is TGTGCCTGGAGTGTATCGGTTTCCGGGGAGCTGTTTTTT.

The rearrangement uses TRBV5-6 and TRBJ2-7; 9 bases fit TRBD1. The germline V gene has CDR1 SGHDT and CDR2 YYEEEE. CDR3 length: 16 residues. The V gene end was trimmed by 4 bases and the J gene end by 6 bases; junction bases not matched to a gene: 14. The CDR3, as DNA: TGTGCCAGCAGCCGAACGGGACAGGGACTTGCCGGCGAGCAGTACTTC. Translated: CASSRTGQGLAGEQYF.

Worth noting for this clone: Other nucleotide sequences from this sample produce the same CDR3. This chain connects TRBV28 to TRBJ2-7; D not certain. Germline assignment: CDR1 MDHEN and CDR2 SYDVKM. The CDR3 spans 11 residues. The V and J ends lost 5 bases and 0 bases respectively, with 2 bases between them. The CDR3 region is CASSTSYEQYF. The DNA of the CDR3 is TGTGCCAGCAGTACCTCCTACGAGCAGTACTTC.